Presented here are 32 T cell receptor beta chains from one specimen sequenced in a study of blood T cell repertoires in COVID-19. Data came from immunoSEQ multiplex PCR; TCRdb stores just in-frame clones and leaves some out. The table lists more than 150,000 clones, about 90% of them singletons. The sample consisted of peripheral blood. These receptors originate from a man in his fifties or sixties with acute or convalescent COVID-19.

The V gene is TRBV6-5, the J gene TRBJ1-1; 7 bases align to TRBD1. Germline CDR1 is MNHEY and CDR2 is SVGAGI. The CDR3 totals 15 residues. Unmatched junction bases numbered 13, after V lost 6 bases and J lost 6 bases. Here the CDR3 DNA reads TGTGCCAGCAGACCGGCGCGGAATAGGGGGCCTGAAGCTTTCTTT. Residues: CASRPARNRGPEAFF.

J is TRBJ2-5 and V is TRBV28, with D perhaps TRBD1 (6 bases). Deletions cut 3 bases from V and 4 bases from J, with 15 bases between. Germline loops: CDR1 MDHEN, CDR2 SYDVKM. This CDR3 is 15 amino acids long. CDR3 sequence: CASSLDSLGRETQYF. The CDR3 nucleotides read TGTGCCAGCAGTTTGGACAGCCTAGGGAGAGAGACCCAGTACTTC.

CDR3 in amino acids: CASRPPDRNTEAFF. The DNA for the CDR3 is TGTGCCAGCAGACCACCGGACAGGAACACTGAAGCTTTCTTT. The chain is built from TRBV6-5 and TRBJ1-1; tentatively, D is TRBD1 (6 bases). Between the trimmed V and J ends, which lost 6 bases and 1 base, there was a span of 12 bases. This CDR3 contains 14 residues. From germline, CDR1 is MNHEY and CDR2 SVGAGI.

The V call is TRBV28, the J call TRBJ1-5, with D hard to call. The length of the CDR3 is 14 residues. Trimming took 3 bases from V and 3 from J, leaving 9 bases between them. CDR1 is MDHEN, CDR2 SYDVKM, per germline. The CDR3 sequence: CASSLRSNNQPQHF. CDR3 DNA: TGTGCCAGCAGTTTGAGGTCAAACAATCAGCCCCAGCATTTT.

The chain is built from TRBV28 and TRBJ1-1; no clear D gene. CDR3 size: 13 residues. The germline V gene has CDR1 MDHEN and CDR2 SYDVKM. V was cut by 6 bases and J by 0 bases, with 8 bases left in between. As DNA, the CDR3 is TGTGCCAGCAGCATACAGATGAACACTGAAGCTTTCTTT. Protein sequence: CASSIQMNTEAFF. The full variable domain, rest sourced from reference TRBV28 and TRBJ1-1, is DVKVTQSSRYLVKRTGEKVFLECVQDMDHENMFWYRQDPGLGLRLIYFSYDVKMKEKGDIPEGYSVSREKKERFSLILESASTNQTSMYLCASSIQMNTEAFFGQGTRLTVV.

The chain is built from TRBV6-5 and TRBJ2-3, with 10 bases matching TRBD2. The V gene's germline CDR1 is MNHEY and CDR2 SVGAGI. The CDR3 sequence is 15 residues long. V lost 4 bases and J lost 1; bases outside the gene matches: 2. CDR3 DNA sequence: TGTGCCAGCAGTTGGCTAGCGGGGGGCACAGATACGCAGTATTTT. It encodes CASSWLAGGTDTQYF.

The J gene is TRBJ2-1, the V gene TRBV19; TRBD2 matches at 8 bases. The V gene's germline CDR1 is LNHDA and CDR2 SQIVND (reference sequence). CDR3 length: 13 residues. Losses at the gene ends were 8 bases for V and 6 bases for J; bases not matched to a gene: 6. The CDR3 loop reads CASRTGTSNEQFF. CDR3 sequence (DNA): TGTGCCAGTCGGACCGGGACTAGCAATGAGCAGTTCTTC. Filled out from reference TRBV19 and TRBJ2-1, the complete variable domain reads DGGITQSPKYLFRKEGQNVTLSCEQNLNHDAMYWYRQDPGQGLRLIYYSQIVNDFQKGDIAEGYSVSREKKESFPLTVTSAQKNPTAFYLCASRTGTSNEQFFGPGTRLTVL.

The rearrangement links TRBV19 to TRBJ2-2; TRBD1 aligns across 9 bases. Germline V gene sequence: CDR1 LNHDA, CDR2 SQIVND (reference sequence). This CDR3 region has 14 residues. V was pared by 5 bases and J by 8 bases, with 6 bases of the junction left unmatched. CDR3 nucleotide sequence: TGTGCCAGTAGTTCGGGACAGGGCGCTGGGGAGCTGTTTTTT. Protein: CASSSGQGAGELFF.

The J gene is TRBJ2-7, the V gene TRBV28; D call uncertain. The CDR3 has 10 amino acids. V lost 3 bases, J lost 6 bases, and 3 bases lay in between. The germline CDR1 and CDR2 sequences are MDHEN and SYDVKM. For the CDR3, the DNA is TGTGCCAGCAGTTTCAGCGAGCAGTACTTC. It is translated as CASSFSEQYF.

The V gene is TRBV5-4, the J gene TRBJ2-3; D not certain. V lost 0 bases and J 2 bases, leaving 10 bases between the germline ends. The CDR3 has 15 residues. The germline gives CDR1 SGHNT, CDR2 YYREEE (reference sequence). The CDR3 loop is CASSLVAQFTDTQYF. In nucleotides, the CDR3 is TGTGCCAGCAGCTTGGTTGCTCAGTTCACAGATACGCAGTATTTT.

V is TRBV29-1 and J is TRBJ2-2; 8 bases agree with TRBD1. V lost 3 bases and J lost 5; bases outside the gene matches: 5. The CDR3 has 14 residues. Germline V gene data show CDR1 as SQVTM and CDR2 as ANQGSEA. CDR3 bases: TGCAGCGTTGAGTCAGGGGGCCGAACCGGGGAGCTGTTTTTT. It codes for CSVESGGRTGELFF.

The chain uses TRBV13 and TRBJ2-5, with D maybe TRBD2 (6 bases). The germline V and J ends were trimmed by 4 bases and 1 base, with 19 bases remaining between them. This CDR3 has 17 amino acids. CDR1 PRHDT and CDR2 FYEKMQ come from the germline V gene (reference sequence). The CDR3 sequence is CASSSTGRWAIQETQYF. The CDR3 DNA reads TGTGCCAGCAGCTCCACGGGGAGGTGGGCAATCCAAGAGACCCAGTACTTC. The variable domain in full, with the rest retrieved from reference TRBV13 and TRBJ2-5, is AAGVIQSPRHLIKEKRETATLKCYPIPRHDTVYWYQQGPGQDPQFLISFYEKMQSDKGSIPDRFSAQQFSDYHSELNMSSLELGDSALYFCASSSTGRWAIQETQYFGPGTRLLVL.

The J gene is TRBJ1-3, the V gene TRBV21-1; no check of the table's D call, TRBD1, against the DNA was made. TRBV21-1 is tagged as a pseudogene. This CDR3 region has 16 residues. The CDR3 sequence is CASSEHRDRAGNTIYF. The DNA of the CDR3 is TGTGCCAGCAGTGAACACCGGGACAGGGCAGGAAACACCATATATTTT.

This clone appeared a single time. This rearrangement joins TRBV7-6 to TRBJ2-5; 8 bases are a match to TRBD2. The CDR3 is 16 amino acids. Trimming cost V 5 bases and J 7 bases; bases outside gene matches: 15. Germline CDR1 is SGHVS and CDR2 is FNYEAQ. The CDR3 DNA reads TGTGCCAGCAGCACTGTGCCCAGCGGGGGTCCCGGGACCCAGTACTTC. It yields the protein CASSTVPSGGPGTQYF.

This chain links TRBV19 with TRBJ2-5; 7 nucleotides agree with TRBD2. Trimming cost V 4 bases and J 2 bases; bases outside gene matches: 4. The CDR3 runs 14 residues. Germline lookup yields CDR1 LNHDA and CDR2 SQIVND (reference sequence). CDR3 sequence (DNA): TGTGCCAGTAGTAGGCGGGGGAATCAAGAGACCCAGTACTTC. Protein: CASSRRGNQETQYF.

The chain recombines TRBV5-4 with TRBJ2-1; 11 bases fit TRBD2. V trimming: 4 bases; J trimming: 0 bases; junction bases outside the gene matches: 12. This CDR3 contains 19 residues. In germline, CDR1 is SGHNT, CDR2 YYREEE (reference sequence). In DNA form, the CDR3 reads TGTGCCAGCAGCCGGGGGGGGCTAGCGGGAGGCCTCTCCTACAATGAGCAGTTCTTC. The encoded protein is CASSRGGLAGGLSYNEQFF.

The rearrangement joins TRBV18 to TRBJ2-5; TRBD2 matches at 9 bases. CDR1 and CDR2 from the germline V gene are KGHSH and LQKENI. After removal of 1 base from V and 1 base from J, the junction contained 4 bases not matched to a gene. The CDR3 totals 16 residues. The CDR3 region is CASSPRTSAIQETQYF. The CDR3 bases are TGTGCCAGCTCACCACGGACTAGCGCCATCCAAGAGACCCAGTACTTC.

This chain connects TRBV14 to TRBJ1-1; TRBD1 agrees at 8 bases. The CDR3 runs 13 residues. The V and J ends lost 0 bases and 8 bases, in that order; junction bases with no gene match: 2. The germline V gene encodes CDR1 SGHDN and CDR2 FVKESK. CDR3 nucleotide sequence: TGTGCCAGCAGCCAAGATGGGACAGGAGAAGCTTTCTTT. This gives the protein CASSQDGTGEAFF.

The chain joins TRBV7-9 to TRBJ2-1, with 10 bases that match TRBD1. In germline, CDR1 is SEHNR, CDR2 FQNEAQ (reference sequence). With 5 bases clipped from V and 10 bases from J, the junction kept 14 bases outside the gene matches. CDR3 size: 16 residues. CDR3 residues: CASSPADRGPNGEQFF. The CDR3 DNA sequence: TGTGCCAGCAGCCCCGCCGACAGGGGGCCAAATGGGGAGCAGTTCTTC. The complete variable domain, with remaining parts taken from reference TRBV7-9 and TRBJ2-1, reads DTGVSQNPRHKITKRGQNVTFRCDPISEHNRLYWYRQTLGQGPEFLTYFQNEAQLEKSRLLSDRFSAERPKGSFSTLEIQRTEQGDSAMYLCASSPADRGPNGEQFFGPGTRLTVL.

The chain joins TRBV2 to TRBJ2-4, with 8 bases identical to TRBD1. J was trimmed by 4 bases and V by 6 bases; bases with no gene match: 5. Germline CDR1 and CDR2: SNHLY and FYNNEI. The CDR3 extends over 14 amino acids. The CDR3 loop reads CASRNRGDKNIQYF. CDR3 nucleotides: TGTGCCAGCAGGAACAGGGGGGATAAAAACATTCAGTACTTC.

The V and J genes are TRBV28 and TRBJ1-1, with D unresolved. Trimming took off 3 bases at V and 0 bases at J, with 8 bases between the two ends. The CDR3 is made up of 14 amino acids. The V gene's germline CDR1 is MDHEN and CDR2 SYDVKM. CDR3 DNA: TGTGCCAGCAGTTTCCCAACTCTGAACACTGAAGCTTTCTTT. It translates to CASSFPTLNTEAFF.

The chain couples TRBV19 to TRBJ1-1; the D gene is possibly TRBD1 (5 bases). Germline CDR1 is LNHDA and CDR2 is SQIVND (reference sequence). The ends were cut back, 6 bases at V and 3 bases at J, with 14 bases in the middle. This CDR3 contains 14 residues. CDR3 sequence (DNA): TGTGCCAGTAGCCATCAAGGGGTCCACACTGAAGCTTTCTTT. Protein sequence: CASSHQGVHTEAFF.

The CDR3 nucleotides read TGTGCCAGCAGTGGACAGGGGTCCGGGGAAAAACTGTTTTTT. It codes for CASSGQGSGEKLFF. The rearrangement uses TRBV2 and TRBJ1-4; 8 nucleotides match TRBD1. The germline V gene has CDR1 SNHLY and CDR2 FYNNEI. Unmatched junction bases numbered 6, after V lost 4 bases and J lost 8 bases. This CDR3 has 14 residues.

This chain links TRBV7-6 with TRBJ1-6, with 8 bases fitting TRBD1. There are 16 residues in the CDR3. V was clipped by 3 bases and J by 5 bases; unmatched bases: 6. Germline V CDR1 and CDR2: SGHVS, FNYEAQ. In nucleotides, the CDR3 is TGTGCCAGCAGCTTTGCCGGACAGGGCAATAATTCACCCCTCCACTTT. Amino acids: CASSFAGQGNNSPLHF.

The rearrangement joins TRBV3-1 (or the pseudogene TRBV3-2) to TRBJ1-6; D not certain. The ends were cut back, 0 bases at V and 5 bases at J, with 11 bases in the middle. CDR3 length: 16 amino acids. CDR1 is LGHDT, CDR2 YNNKEL, per germline (reference sequence). The CDR3 loop is CASSQEAGNNNSPLHF. The CDR3 nucleotides read TGTGCCAGCAGCCAAGAGGCCGGGAACAATAATTCACCCCTCCACTTT.

The rearrangement joins TRBV7-9 to TRBJ2-7; D gene unclear. The CDR3 is made up of 14 amino acids. Germline CDR1 is SEHNR and CDR2 is FQNEAQ (reference sequence). Trimming took off 2 bases at V and 2 bases at J, with 10 bases between the two ends. The CDR3 loop reads CASSLSAQAYEQYF. The CDR3 DNA follows: TGTGCCAGCAGCTTATCGGCGCAGGCCTACGAGCAGTACTTC.

The rearrangement joins TRBV7-9 to TRBJ2-1, with D unresolved. Germline CDR1 SEHNR, CDR2 FQNEAQ (reference sequence). V was cut by 5 bases and J by 0 bases, with 14 bases left in between. The CDR3 totals 16 residues. The CDR3 DNA is TGTGCCAGCAGCCCATATCCTAGGAGCTCCTACAATGAGCAGTTCTTC. It codes for CASSPYPRSSYNEQFF.

This clone was detected only once. The V call is TRBV15, the J call TRBJ2-1; 8 bases match TRBD1. The CDR3 extends over 15 amino acids. Germline V lookup: CDR1 LNHNV, CDR2 YYDKDF (reference sequence). The V segment lost 5 bases and the J segment 7 bases; nucleotides outside the gene matches: 10. The CDR3 coding sequence is TGTGCCACCAGCCGCAGGACAGGGAAGGCAAATGAGCAGTTCTTC. This encodes CATSRRTGKANEQFF.

V usage is TRBV6-5 and J usage is TRBJ1-5; TRBD1 agrees at 7 bases. Germline V lookup: CDR1 MNHEY, CDR2 SVGAGI. V shed 11 bases, J shed 1 base, and the junction held 5 bases outside the gene matches. The CDR3 extends over 13 amino acids. Here the CDR3 reads CAVQGFSNQPQHF. CDR3 bases: TGTGCCGTACAGGGGTTCAGCAATCAGCCCCAGCATTTT.

V gene TRBV28 combines with J gene TRBJ2-2; unclear D gene. From germline, CDR1 is MDHEN and CDR2 SYDVKM. There are 15 residues in the CDR3. Trimming stripped 2 bases from V and 4 bases from J, with 11 bases between. CDR3 sequence: CASSLPSFGTGELFF. The CDR3 region has the DNA TGTGCCAGCAGTTTACCCTCCTTCGGCACCGGGGAGCTGTTTTTT.

The chain recombines TRBV27 with TRBJ1-3; the D gene is possibly TRBD1 (5 bases). The V gene lost 4 bases and the J gene lost 5 bases, with 15 bases spanning the gap. This CDR3 contains 15 residues. Germline V gives CDR1 MNHEY, CDR2 SMNVEV (reference sequence). Here the CDR3 reads CASSSTGGVRNTIYF. The CDR3 nucleotides are TGTGCCAGCAGTTCCACCGGGGGGGTTCGAAACACCATATATTTT.

V usage is TRBV27 and J usage is TRBJ2-3; TRBD2 matches at 7 bases. This CDR3 is built from 14 residues. Trimming cost V 7 bases and J 7 bases; bases outside gene matches: 11. In germline, CDR1 is MNHEY, CDR2 SMNVEV (reference sequence). The DNA of the CDR3 is TGTGCCAGCACCCCTCTGGCCGGGGGGAATACGCAGTATTTT. The encoded protein is CASTPLAGGNTQYF.